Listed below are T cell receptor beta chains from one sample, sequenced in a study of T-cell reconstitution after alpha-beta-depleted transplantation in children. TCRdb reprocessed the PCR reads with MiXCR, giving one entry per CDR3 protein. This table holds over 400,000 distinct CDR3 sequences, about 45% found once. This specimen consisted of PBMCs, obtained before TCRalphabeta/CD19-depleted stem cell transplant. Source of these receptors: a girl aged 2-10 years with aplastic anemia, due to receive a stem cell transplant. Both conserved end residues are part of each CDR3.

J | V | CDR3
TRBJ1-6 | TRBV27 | CASRPNRGNNSPLHF
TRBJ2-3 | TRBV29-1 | CSVEEVPQDTQYF
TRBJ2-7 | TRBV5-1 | CASSLELGGPGREQYF
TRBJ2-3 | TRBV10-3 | CATNGREADTQYF
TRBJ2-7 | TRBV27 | CASSPTFPGEQYF
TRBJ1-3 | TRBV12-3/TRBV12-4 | CASSSGLDGNTIYF
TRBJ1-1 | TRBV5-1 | CASSRQSGGRRTEAFF
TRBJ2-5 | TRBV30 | CAWSVQAGAPQYF
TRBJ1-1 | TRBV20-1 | CSASHLEKNTEAFF
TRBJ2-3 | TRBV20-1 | CSAPRQGTDWDTQYF
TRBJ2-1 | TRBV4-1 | CASSQAGTIYNEQFF
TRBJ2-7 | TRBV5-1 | CASSYYYTGYEQYF